This entry describes one TCR beta chain. Its binding antigen is unknown. Base qualities are not recorded, but no much larger clone differs from it by a single base. Cut back by 5 bases and 4 bases, the V and J ends lie 9 bases apart. Reading the germline V gene gives CDR1 MNHEY and CDR2 SVGAGI. From the cysteine up to the phenylalanine, the CDR3 has a length of 13 residues. Here the CDR3 DNA is all that survives: 39 bases in frame from base 1. The trial excluded patients who had a history of autoimmune disease or were on systemic immunosuppression. Peripheral blood for TCR sequencing was collected from all dose cohorts at baseline, on cycle 4 day 1, and on cycle 7 day 1. The samples were drawn from a first-in-human, open-label, multicenter phase I dose-escalation trial of ivuxolimab. Adults with locally advanced or metastatic melanoma, renal cell carcinoma, hepatocellular carcinoma or head and neck squamous cell carcinoma were enrolled in the trial. Before TCR sequencing, CD4+ T cells and CD8+ T cells from peripheral blood were sorted into separate populations.

Genomic DNA was isolated from the sorted cells so that the TCRbeta CDR3 region could be sequenced. The immunoSEQ Assay was used to sequence the TCRbeta CDR3 regions. Entries here come from immuneACCESS through TCRdb and include only in-frame sequences with V and J called. Some clones fail to appear in such tables; in the studies checked, an unresolved V gene covers under half of the shortfall, and the cause of the remainder is unknown. Present in this sample are about 71,000 clones, roughly 93% of which were seen just once. The ten largest clones represent 15% to 18% of the sample. The data were taken from a study of OX40 agonist ivuxolimab in advanced cancers. As for the study more broadly: The costimulatory receptor OX40 (CD134) was targeted by ivuxolimab, a fully human IgG2 agonistic monoclonal antibody. Intravenous ivuxolimab was administered to patients every 2 weeks at six dose levels: 0.01, 0.1, 0.3, 1.5, 3 and 10 mg/kg. Of the roughly 51 patients in dose escalation, about 20 had hepatocellular carcinoma, some 15 had melanoma, 9 had renal cell carcinoma and 9 had head and neck cancer. In the dose-escalation cohort, around four fifths of patients were male, and the mean age was approximately 55 years, with a range of about 23 to 85. Prior anti-PD-1, anti-PD-L1 or anti-CTLA-4 therapy was permitted, and 40% of dose-escalation patients had received checkpoint inhibitors. Partial responses were achieved by three dose-escalation patients, of whom one had hepatocellular carcinoma and two had cutaneous melanoma. Peripheral TCRbeta sequencing aimed to test whether ivuxolimab altered TCR sequence diversity and caused clonal T-cell expansion. The paper reports the monotherapy dose-escalation portion (N ≈ 50 patients) of the phase I ivuxolimab trial. Overall results and qualifications from the work: In the 0.1-3.0 mg/kg groups, partial responders were among the patients with the lowest normalized peripheral clonal expansion, particularly in CD8+ T cells. After ivuxolimab, more expanded clones were found on average in CD8+ T cells than in CD4+ T cells. At doses of 0.1 to 3.0 mg/kg, clonal expansion of both CD4+ and CD8+ T cells in blood was seen between baseline and week 6. Antigen specificity was not determined for the clonally expanded peripheral T cells. Low levels of normalized T-cell clonal expansion were also shown by some nonresponding patients.

The chain joins TRBV6-5 to TRBJ2-1; D gene: possibly TRBD1, on 5 matching bases. Sample: CD4+ or CD8+ T cells sorted from blood, taken in a trial of the OX40 agonist ivuxolimab. The source of this sequence is an adult with an advanced solid tumor such as melanoma, head and neck, liver or kidney cancer. The CDR3 sequence is CASSHRIYNEQFF. The sequence in DNA is TGTGCCAGCAGTCACAGGATTTACAATGAGCAGTTCTTC.